The 30 T cell receptor beta chains in this list originate from one sample, sequenced in a study of metastatic and nonmetastatic thyroid tumors. Each patient came to thyroid surgery without any prior treatment (of any kind). TCRdb redid the clone calls on the PCR reads using MiXCR. The sample shows 50,000 or so clones, around 21% of them seen only once. Sequenced sample: blood. Receptors were obtained from a male donor with papillary thyroid cancer or a benign thyroid nodule (not recorded which). Some clones in this sample may be carry-over from other donors' samples.

As concerns this clone: This likely comes from a read error, as the CDR3 has no conserved phenylalanine or tryptophan at its end. V gene TRBV12-3 or TRBV12-4 combines with J gene TRBJ2-1, with 11 bases that match TRBD1. The CDR3 totals 16 residues. The ends lost 4 bases at V and 6 bases at J; junction bases unmatched: 8. CDR3 coding DNA: TGTGCCAGCAGTTACCTCGGGACAGGGGGGGGCAATGAGCAGTTCCTC. Translation gives CASSYLGTGGGNEQFL.

This clone was recorded at least ten times. The chain carries TRBV5-6 and TRBJ2-3; possibly TRBD1 for D (5 bases). V was cut by 0 bases and J by 0 bases, with 8 bases left in between. Per the germline V gene, CDR1 is SGHDT and CDR2 is YYEEEE. This CDR3 contains 15 residues. Here the CDR3 DNA reads TGTGCCAGCAGCTTGGTGGACATTAGCACAGATACGCAGTATTTT. As protein: CASSLVDISTDTQYF.

Of note for this clone: This may stem from a read error, because a much larger clone lies one nucleotide away. CDR3 region: CASCQDWDTGELFF. The CDR3 bases are TGTGCCAGCTGCCAAGATTGGGACACCGGGGAGCTGTTTTTT. J is TRBJ2-2 and V is TRBV3-1; unclear D gene. Germline CDR1 reads LGHDT; CDR2 reads YNNKEL (reference sequence). The CDR3 is 14 amino acids. Drawing the rest from reference TRBV3-1 and TRBJ2-2, the complete variable domain is DTAVSQTPKYLVTQMGNDKSIKCEQNLGHDTMYWYKQDSKKFLKIMFSYNNKELIINETVPNRFSPKSPDKAHLNLHINSLELGDSAVYFCASCQDWDTGELFFGEGSRLTVL.

The CDR3 is CASSQSPGQINQPQHF. The CDR3 DNA is TGTGCCAGCTCCCAATCCCCGGGACAAATAAATCAGCCCCAGCATTTT. The chain joins TRBV18 to TRBJ1-5; a possible D gene is TRBD1 (6 bases). The CDR3 spans 16 residues. Trimming took 6 bases from V and 4 from J, leaving 19 bases between them. In germline, CDR1 is KGHSH, CDR2 LQKENI.

V usage is TRBV18 and J usage is TRBJ2-2; 9 bases line up with TRBD1. Trimming removed 5 bases from V and 4 bases from J; junction bases left unmatched: 5. Germline V gene lookup returns CDR1 KGHSH and CDR2 LQKENI. This CDR3 has 15 residues. The CDR3 region has the DNA TGTGCCAGCTCATCTGGACAGGGGATCACCGGGGAGCTGTTTTTT. This sequence encodes CASSSGQGITGELFF.

With regard to this clone: The CDR3 end shows no conserved phenylalanine or tryptophan, and so a read error is likely. The rearrangement links TRBV9 to TRBJ2-1; tentative D call: TRBD2 (6 bases). V lost 2 bases to trimming and J lost 0 bases, with 9 bases between them. Germline CDR1 SGDLS, CDR2 YYNGEE. The CDR3 contains 15 residues. CDR3 nucleotides: TGTGCCAGCAGCGTGGGAGGAGACTCCTACAATGAGCAGTTCCTC. This translates into CASSVGGDSYNEQFL.

This clone was counted many times. V and J are TRBV6-1 and TRBJ2-7; TRBD1 matches at 7 bases. With 8 bases clipped from V and 2 bases from J, the junction kept 12 bases outside the gene matches. This CDR3 spans 15 amino acids. CDR1 and CDR2 (germline): MNHNS, SASEGT. The CDR3 DNA is TGTGCCAGCGAGGAAGACAGGGCTAGGGCCTACGAGCAGTACTTC. Encoded protein: CASEEDRARAYEQYF.

This clone was counted ten times or more. The chain links TRBV5-6 to TRBJ2-7; D may match TRBD1 or TRBD2 (5 bases each). Germline lookup yields CDR1 SGHDT and CDR2 YYEEEE. V was trimmed by 7 bases and J by 7 bases, leaving 18 bases between them. The CDR3 runs to 13 residues. CDR3 sequence (DNA): TGTGCCAGCCGGGACGCGGGCCCTACGGAGCAGTACTTC. Protein: CASRDAGPTEQYF.

There are many counts of this clone. This chain connects TRBV28 to TRBJ2-7, with D unresolved. Germline CDR1 MDHEN, CDR2 SYDVKM. Trimming shortened V by 2 bases and J by 5 bases, and 13 bases separated the two germline ends. The CDR3 length is 14 residues. CDR3: CASSLAARVHEQYF. CDR3 nucleotides: TGTGCCAGCAGTTTAGCCGCCCGAGTACACGAGCAGTACTTC.

This chain connects TRBV12-3 or TRBV12-4 to TRBJ2-1; 11 nucleotides line up with TRBD2. V lost 5 bases to trimming and J lost 9 bases; unmatched junction nucleotides: 15. The CDR3 has 17 residues. CDR3 in amino acids: CASSLGTSGRSLGEQFF. As DNA, the CDR3 is TGTGCCAGCAGTCTTGGGACTAGCGGAAGGAGCTTGGGTGAGCAGTTCTTC.

This clone was counted many times. The chain employs TRBV12-3 or TRBV12-4 and TRBJ2-7, with D possibly matching TRBD2 (5 bases). The CDR3 loop spans 15 amino acids. V was cut by 5 bases and J by 2 bases, with 16 bases left in between. In nucleotides, the CDR3 is TGTGCCAGCAGTCCCTACCGCGGGCATACCTACGAGCAGTACTTC. It specifies CASSPYRGHTYEQYF.

CDR3 coding DNA: TGTGCCAGCAGGGGACAGGGGACCGAGCAGTACTTC. It specifies CASRGQGTEQYF. This chain joins TRBV6-1 and TRBJ2-7; TRBD1 matches 10 bases. The V gene's germline CDR1 is MNHNS and CDR2 SASEGT. This CDR3 is 12 amino acids long. V shed 6 bases, J shed 6 bases, and the junction held 2 bases outside the gene matches.

On this clone itself: It may be a read error: a sequence one base away is much more abundant. The V call is TRBV5-6, the J call TRBJ2-1, with 7 bases lining up with TRBD1. The germline V gene encodes CDR1 SGHDT and CDR2 YYEEEE. Trimming at V came to 0 bases and at J to 3 bases, leaving 12 bases not matched to a gene. This CDR3 spans 18 amino acids. CDR3 region: CASSLGVGLQGVYNEQFF. DNA of the CDR3: TGTGCCAGCAGCTTGGGGGTCGGCTTGCAGGGGGTCTACAATGAGCAGTTCTTC.

The rearrangement uses TRBV28 and TRBJ1-1, with D unresolved. CDR3 length equals 12 residues. Germline-derived CDR1 and CDR2 are MDHEN and SYDVKM. V shed 6 bases and J shed 0 bases, with 5 bases lying between them. The CDR3 DNA is TGTGCCAGCAGACCATTGAACACTGAAGCTTTCTTT. The encoded protein is CASRPLNTEAFF.

This clone came up many times. V and J are TRBV29-1 and TRBJ2-7; 10 nucleotides align to TRBD2. The CDR3 consists of 18 residues. The trim removed 4 bases at V and 0 bases at J, leaving 15 bases unmatched. From germline, CDR1 is SQVTM and CDR2 ANQGSEA. Here the CDR3 DNA reads TGCAGCGTTGGTAGTTTCGTTAGCGGGAGGATCTACTCCTACGAGCAGTACTTC. This encodes CSVGSFVSGRIYSYEQYF.

A word on this clone: This may be a read error, as it is one base from a much larger clone. The gene calls are TRBV12-5 and TRBJ1-2; D gene unclear. With 6 bases removed from V and 0 bases from J, the gap between germline ends came to 8 bases. Per germline, CDR1 LGHNT and CDR2 FRNRAP. CDR3 length: 13 amino acids. The DNA for the CDR3 is TGTGCTAGTGGCAGGCCCACTAACTATGGCTACACCTTC. Translated, it gives CASGRPTNYGYTF.

There are many counts of this clone. V gene TRBV6-2 or TRBV6-3 combines with J gene TRBJ2-5, with TRBD1 identical over 9 bases. The CDR3 sequence is 15 residues long. Trimming at V came to 5 bases and at J to 3 bases, leaving 7 bases not matched to a gene. CDR1 and CDR2 from the germline V gene are MNHEY and SVGEGT. The DNA for the CDR3 is TGTGCCAGCAGTCCCGGGACAGGGCATAAAGAGACCCAGTACTTC. It translates to CASSPGTGHKETQYF.

The sample holds a few counts of this clone. The rearrangement joins TRBV30 to TRBJ1-6, with D unresolved. The CDR3 loop spans 17 amino acids. Deletions cut 3 bases from V and 0 bases from J, with 15 bases between. CDR1 is GTSNPN, CDR2 SVGIG, per germline (reference sequence). DNA of the CDR3: TGTGCCTGGAGCTTTGAGGGCAGCCGCTCCTATAATTCACCCCTCCACTTT. Its translation is CAWSFEGSRSYNSPLHF.

This clone was detected many times. The V gene is TRBV28, the J gene TRBJ2-1, with TRBD2 matching 10 bases. V dropped 7 bases and J dropped 3; count of bases not matched to a gene: 6. The CDR3 has 15 amino acids. Looked up from germline, CDR1 is MDHEN and CDR2 is SYDVKM. CDR3 DNA: TGTGCCAGCAAACGGACTAGCGGAGTCTACAATGAGCAGTTCTTC. Translated, it gives CASKRTSGVYNEQFF.

As for this clone: The germline gene is not matched at one end of the junction; a read error may be the cause. V and J are TRBV7-7 and TRBJ2-1, with TRBD2 matching over 11 bases. The CDR3 is 15 residues long. Germline CDR1 reads SSHAT; CDR2 reads FNYEAQ (reference sequence). The CDR3 nucleotides read TGTGCTAGCAGCTTGACTAGCGGGGAATACAATGAGCAGTTCTTC. It is translated as CASSLTSGEYNEQFF.

This clone was counted many times. The CDR3 DNA follows: TGTGCCTGGAGCTGGGGGGGGACCGGCACTGAAGCTTTCTTT. Its protein is CAWSWGGTGTEAFF. The chain combines TRBV30 with TRBJ1-1; the D gene is possibly TRBD1 (5 bases). CDR3 length: 14 amino acids. V shed 3 bases and J shed 4 bases, with 15 bases lying between them. CDR1 and CDR2 (germline): GTSNPN, SVGIG (reference sequence). The full variable domain, with the rest looked up from reference TRBV30 and TRBJ1-1, is SQTIHQWPATLVQPVGSPLSLECTVEGTSNPNLYWYRQAAGRGLQLLFYSVGIGQISSEVPQNLSASRPQDRQFILSSKKLLLSDSGFYLCAWSWGGTGTEAFFGQGTRLTVV.

Turning to this clone: A read error may be the cause here, since a much bigger clone is one base away. This specimen includes other DNA sequences encoding the same CDR3. This chain links TRBV7-9 with TRBJ2-3, with TRBD1 matching over 7 bases. There are 13 residues in the CDR3. Germline V CDR1 and CDR2: SEHNR, FQNEAQ (reference sequence). The J segment lost 6 bases and the V segment lost 6 bases, leaving 6 bases of the junction unmatched. Here the CDR3 reads CASSPGQADTQYF. The CDR3 coding sequence is TGTGCCAGCAGTCCCGGACAGGCGGATACGCAGTATTTT.

This clone was picked up many times. The rearrangement uses TRBV28 and TRBJ1-5; possibly TRBD1 for D (5 bases). Germline values: CDR1 MDHEN, CDR2 SYDVKM. The CDR3 extends over 13 amino acids. Trimming shortened V by 10 bases and J by 7 bases, and 17 bases separated the two germline ends. CDR3 DNA: TGTGCCACCCCAGGAGGGGCTGGGCAGCCCCAGCATTTT. It is translated as CATPGGAGQPQHF.

This clone turned up a few times. A much larger clone differs from this one at a single base, so this may be a read error. The chain employs TRBV5-5 and TRBJ1-2; 8 nucleotides agree with TRBD1. This CDR3 has 12 residues. With V trimmed by 2 bases and J by 13 bases, 7 bases remained unmatched. CDR1 is SGHKS and CDR2 is YYEKEE in the germline V gene (reference sequence). As DNA, the CDR3 is TGTGCCAGCAGCTTCCCACAGGGGGATACCACCTTC. Its translation is CASSFPQGDTTF.

This clone was detected ten times or more. The sample has other DNA sequences that encode this CDR3 too. The chain uses TRBV6-1 and TRBJ2-6; no clear D. The germline gives CDR1 MNHNS, CDR2 SASEGT. With 7 bases removed from V and 0 bases from J, the gap between germline ends came to 13 bases. CDR3 length: 16 amino acids. The CDR3 sequence: CASTKKGFSGANVLTF. CDR3 DNA sequence: TGTGCCAGCACCAAGAAGGGTTTCTCTGGGGCCAACGTCCTGACTTTC.

This clone was seen a few times. One end of the junction is discordant with germline, which a read error may explain. V is TRBV11-2 and J is TRBJ2-3; TRBD2 agrees at 7 bases. CDR3 length: 16 amino acids. Germline V gives CDR1 SGHAT, CDR2 FQNNGV. The CDR3 spells CASSRTWTRLTDTRYF. CDR3 nucleotides: TGTGCCAGCAGCCGTACCTGGACTAGGCTTACAGATACGCGGTATTTT.

As for this clone: A much larger clone differs from this one at a single base, so this may be a read error. The same CDR3 is also encoded by other DNA sequences in this sample. The chain has TRBV4-1 and TRBJ1-1, with 9 positions matching TRBD1. This CDR3 is built from 14 residues. The J segment lost 5 bases and the V segment lost 5 bases, leaving 6 bases of the junction unmatched. The germline V gene has CDR1 MGHRA and CDR2 YSYEKL. The CDR3 region has the DNA TGCGCCAGCAGCTCCCAGACAGGGGGAACTGAAGCTTTCTTT. Translation gives CASSSQTGGTEAFF.

The chain combines TRBV7-8 with TRBJ1-1, with TRBD1 matching 11 bases. This CDR3 is built from 15 residues. Losses at the gene ends were 4 bases for V and 4 bases for J; bases not matched to a gene: 5. The germline V gene has CDR1 SGHVS and CDR2 FQNEAQ. The CDR3 DNA follows: TGTGCCAGCAGCTATCCCGGGACAGGGGGCACTGAAGCTTTCTTT. Its protein product is CASSYPGTGGTEAFF.

This clone showed up just a few times. The chain carries TRBV6-1 and TRBJ1-6; D uncertain. Between the trimmed V and J ends, which lost 6 bases and 12 bases, there was a span of 9 bases. Germline CDR1 MNHNS, CDR2 SASEGT. This CDR3 is built from 11 residues. The CDR3 coding sequence is TGTGCCAGCAGCACGGACGAACCCCTCCACTTT. Its protein product is CASSTDEPLHF.

This chain uses TRBV11-2 with TRBJ2-3; D gene ambiguous. CDR3 size: 14 residues. Trimming pared 1 base from V and 4 bases from J, leaving 9 bases between. Germline V gene data show CDR1 as SGHAT and CDR2 as FQNNGV. CDR3 sequence reads: CASSLATRADTQYF. The CDR3 nucleotides read TGTGCCAGCAGCTTAGCTACTCGCGCAGATACGCAGTATTTT.